These 18 T cell receptor beta chains were sequenced from one sample in a study of shared clonotypes between healthy human individuals. Repertoires were generated with immunoSEQ multiplex PCR, while TCRdb's copy carries only in-frame clones and drops some. The sample carries some 2,000,000 clones, about 95% recorded once. In the naive CD8 group, cells lacked CD45RO and were positively selected for CCR7, so terminally differentiated effector memory CD45RA+ cells were left out. Sequencing was performed on naive CD8+ T cells sorted from blood. The receptors were sampled from a man aged 18 to 35 in good health.

This chain joins TRBV6-1 and TRBJ2-2, with TRBD2 matching 9 bases. In germline, CDR1 is MNHNS, CDR2 SASEGT. CDR3 length: 16 residues. With 2 bases clipped from V and 0 bases from J, the junction kept 1 base outside the gene matches. CDR3 residues: CASSELAGSNTGELFF. In DNA, the CDR3 is TGTGCCAGCAGTGAACTAGCGGGGTCGAACACCGGGGAGCTGTTTTTT.

This clone occurred once. This chain uses TRBV29-1 with TRBJ2-7, with D tentatively TRBD2 (6 bases). The germline V gene has CDR1 SQVTM and CDR2 ANQGSEA. The ends were cut back, 2 bases at V and 1 base at J, with 15 bases in the middle. This CDR3 spans 15 amino acids. The CDR3 bases are TGCAGCGTTGAACTCCCAGTGGGGGGTTCCTACGAGCAGTACTTC. Translation gives CSVELPVGGSYEQYF.

V and J are TRBV11-2 and TRBJ2-5; the D gene is possibly TRBD1 (5 bases). Germline CDR1 and CDR2: SGHAT and FQNNGV. V was cut by 7 bases and J by 0 bases, with 24 bases left in between. The CDR3 extends over 18 amino acids. The CDR3: CASTENTKGPMYQETQYF. Written as DNA, the CDR3 is TGTGCCAGCACCGAGAACACTAAGGGGCCCATGTACCAAGAGACCCAGTACTTC.

The gene calls are TRBV4-3 and TRBJ2-5; 9 nucleotides align to TRBD1. V trimming: 1 base; J trimming: 5 bases; junction bases outside the gene matches: 5. CDR3 length: 15 amino acids. Germline values: CDR1 LGHNA, CDR2 YSLEER. The CDR3 spells CASSQVDRGLETQYF. The DNA of the CDR3 is TGCGCCAGCAGCCAAGTGGACAGGGGATTGGAGACCCAGTACTTC.

The chain recombines TRBV2 with TRBJ1-3; D ambiguous. Germline V gives CDR1 SNHLY, CDR2 FYNNEI. The CDR3 is 13 residues long. V lost 10 bases, J lost 0 bases, and 10 bases lay in between. CDR3 region: CATYGDSGNTIYF. The CDR3 nucleotides are TGTGCCACTTACGGAGACTCTGGAAACACCATATATTTT. Full variable domain (rest looked up from reference TRBV2 and TRBJ1-3): EPEVTQTPSHQVTQMGQEVILRCVPISNHLYFYWYRQILGQKVEFLVSFYNNEISEKSEIFDDQFSVERPDGSNFTLKIRSTKLEDSAMYFCATYGDSGNTIYFGEGSWLTVV.

CDR3 nucleotides: TGTGCCACCAGCAGCAGAAGAAGCGGGGGGGTATGGTATTTT. The encoded protein is CATSSRRSGGVWYF. The chain has TRBV15 and TRBJ2-3, with 10 bases lining up with TRBD2. The CDR3 is 14 amino acids. The V and J ends lost 3 bases and 14 bases, in that order; junction bases with no gene match: 11. CDR1 and CDR2 from the germline V gene are LNHNV and YYDKDF (reference sequence).

The chain combines TRBV7-9 with TRBJ2-2; 9 nucleotides align to TRBD1. Unmatched junction bases numbered 11, after V lost 5 bases and J lost 7 bases. Germline values: CDR1 SEHNR, CDR2 FQNEAQ (reference sequence). The CDR3 spans 16 residues. The CDR3 protein is CASSQPGQGYGGELFF. In nucleotides, the CDR3 is TGTGCCAGCAGCCAGCCGGGACAGGGATATGGCGGGGAGCTGTTTTTT.

The chain recombines TRBV9 with TRBJ2-7; TRBD2 matches 7 bases. Germline loops: CDR1 SGDLS, CDR2 YYNGEE. J gave up 3 bases and V 0 bases, and 3 bases lay outside the gene matches. The CDR3 runs 14 residues. The chain's CDR3 is CASSVGIAGYEQYF. The CDR3 DNA reads TGTGCCAGCAGCGTAGGAATAGCGGGCTACGAGCAGTACTTC.

The count of this clone is one. The V and J genes are TRBV29-1 and TRBJ1-2, with 12 bases fitting TRBD1. Trimming took 7 bases from V and 6 from J; bases not matched to a gene: 15. Germline CDR1 SQVTM, CDR2 ANQGSEA. The CDR3 runs to 16 residues. The CDR3, as DNA: TGCAGCGCAGACCATGAGGGGACAGGGGGCGCCCATGGCTACACCTTC. This translates into CSADHEGTGGAHGYTF.

Note on this clone: The sample contains more than one DNA sequence encoding this CDR3. V is TRBV4-1 and J is TRBJ1-1; 8 bases match TRBD1. Germline CDR1 and CDR2: MGHRA and YSYEKL. The J segment lost 3 bases and the V segment lost 3 bases, leaving 3 bases of the junction unmatched. This CDR3 spans 14 amino acids. For the CDR3, the DNA is TGCGCCAGCAGCCAGGCGACAGGGGACACTGAAGCTTTCTTT. Translated, it gives CASSQATGDTEAFF.

The chain recombines TRBV25-1 with TRBJ2-7; D remains unclear. V was cut by 4 bases and J by 4 bases, with 5 bases left in between. CDR1 is MGHDK, CDR2 SYGVNS, per germline. The CDR3 covers 11 residues. CDR3 DNA sequence: TGTGCCAGCAGTGTCTTTTACGAGCAGTACTTC. This translates into CASSVFYEQYF.

This chain connects TRBV4-3 to TRBJ2-1, with a possible D match to TRBD2 (6 bases). V lost 3 bases and J lost 6, with 12 bases in between. The germline CDR1 and CDR2 sequences are LGHNA and YSLEER. The CDR3 is 14 amino acids. The CDR3 DNA sequence: TGCGCCAGCAGCCACCCGGGACTTCTCAATGAGCAGTTCTTC. This encodes CASSHPGLLNEQFF.

V and J are TRBV6-4 and TRBJ1-4; no clear D gene. Trimming took off 0 bases at V and 1 base at J, with 12 bases between the two ends. This CDR3 region has 17 residues. Germline CDR1 reads MRHNA; CDR2 reads SNTAGT. This chain's CDR3 is CASSDSRVPVTNEKLFF. The CDR3 DNA reads as TGTGCCAGCAGTGACTCGAGGGTTCCCGTAACTAATGAAAAACTGTTTTTT.

The CDR3 DNA reads TGTGCCAGCAGCTCCCGTAAAACGAGCGGGGCCAATCAGCCCCAGCATTTT. It yields the protein CASSSRKTSGANQPQHF. The chain couples TRBV13 to TRBJ1-5, with TRBD1 as a possible D gene (5 bases). Trimming pared 4 bases from V and 3 bases from J, leaving 19 bases between. This CDR3 contains 17 residues. Looked up from germline, CDR1 is PRHDT and CDR2 is FYEKMQ (reference sequence).

The chain joins TRBV2 to TRBJ2-6; D perhaps matches TRBD2 (5 bases). This CDR3 contains 18 residues. Germline V CDR1 and CDR2: SNHLY, FYNNEI. V lost 1 base and J lost 4, with 17 bases in between. As DNA, the CDR3 is TGTGCCAGCAGTGAAGAGGGATTGTGGAGGCCCGGGGCCAACGTCCTGACTTTC. Its translation: CASSEEGLWRPGANVLTF.

This clone was detected only once. The chain combines TRBV11-2 with TRBJ2-7; 8 bases are a match to TRBD1. This CDR3 comprises 13 residues. Germline V lookup: CDR1 SGHAT, CDR2 FQNNGV. The V and J ends lost 8 bases and 0 bases, in that order; junction bases with no gene match: 3. The CDR3 region is CASLQGGSYEQYF. In DNA, the CDR3 is TGTGCCAGCCTACAGGGGGGCTCCTACGAGCAGTACTTC.

V and J are TRBV30 and TRBJ1-2; 7 bases are shared with TRBD1. Germline V gene lookup returns CDR1 GTSNPN and CDR2 SVGIG (reference sequence). Trimming cost V 1 base and J 6 bases; bases outside gene matches: 5. This CDR3 spans 13 amino acids. DNA of the CDR3: TGTGCCTGGAGTGCGACAGGGTTAGATGGCTACACCTTC. The encoded protein is CAWSATGLDGYTF.

Comment on this clone: Other DNA variants within this sample encode the same CDR3. V gene TRBV27 combines with J gene TRBJ1-5; D perhaps matches TRBD1 (6 bases). The germline V and J ends were trimmed by 7 bases and 2 bases, with 12 bases remaining between them. This CDR3 spans 14 amino acids. Germline V gene lookup returns CDR1 MNHEY and CDR2 SMNVEV (reference sequence). The CDR3 coding sequence is TGTGCCAGCACCCCGACAGGAGGCAATCAGCCCCAGCATTTT. It translates to CASTPTGGNQPQHF.